The 16 T cell receptor beta chains below were found in one sample sequenced in a study of sequential checkpoint blockade in melanoma. Here immunoSEQ multiplex PCR was the method, and the copy in TCRdb shows in-frame clones only, minus some. The top ten hold just over 35% of the sample, which has roughly 20,000 clones, 80% to 90% seen once. As to treatment: randomized to nivolumab then ipilimumab (arm A) or the reverse (arm B). The sample here was CD8+ T cells sorted from blood (inferred from file names), taken from a patient given nivolumab and ipilimumab in sequence. These receptors were obtained from a human donor with melanoma.

This clone was counted only a few times. V gene TRBV19 combines with J gene TRBJ2-1; maybe TRBD1 (5 bases). From germline, CDR1 is LNHDA and CDR2 SQIVND (reference sequence). The CDR3 has 16 residues. The V and J ends lost 4 bases and 7 bases respectively, with 20 bases between them. CDR3 region: CASSSPPGPFFNEQFF. CDR3 in DNA: TGTGCCAGTAGTAGCCCCCCAGGGCCCTTTTTTAATGAGCAGTTCTTC.

The V call is TRBV7-9, the J call TRBJ2-1; 7 bases fit TRBD1. V lost 5 bases, J lost 7 bases, and 5 bases stayed unmatched. The germline CDR1 and CDR2 sequences are SEHNR and FQNEAQ (reference sequence). The CDR3 contains 13 residues. The CDR3 protein is CASSPEQGNEQFF. The CDR3 DNA is TGTGCCAGCAGCCCTGAACAGGGGAATGAGCAGTTCTTC.

The chain links TRBV28 to TRBJ2-5, with TRBD1 identical over 8 bases. The J call is uncertain, as TRBJ2-7 better fits the DNA end. CDR1 and CDR2 (germline): MDHEN, SYDVKM. The CDR3 sequence is 16 residues long. The CDR3 loop is CASSSLRQGKTYEQYF. CDR3 coding DNA: TGTGCCAGCAGTTCACTCCGACAGGGGAAGACCTACGAGCAGTACTTC.

This chain joins TRBV15 and TRBJ2-7; D gene uncertain. This CDR3 comprises 13 residues. The V end lost 8 bases, the J end lost 2 bases, and 13 bases lay between the germline ends. Germline values: CDR1 LNHNV, CDR2 YYDKDF (reference sequence). CDR3 residues: CATSETITYEQYF. In DNA form, the CDR3 reads TGTGCCACCTCAGAAACCATAACCTACGAGCAGTACTTC.

The chain uses TRBV7-2 and TRBJ2-2; 8 nucleotides match TRBD2. The germline V gene has CDR1 SGHTA and CDR2 FQGNSA. This CDR3 has 16 residues. V was pared by 1 base and J by 3 bases, with 4 bases of the junction left unmatched. Here the CDR3 DNA reads TGTGCCAGCAGCTTAGAGGTAGCGGGGTACACCGGGGAGCTGTTTTTT. Protein sequence: CASSLEVAGYTGELFF.

The J gene is TRBJ2-6, the V gene TRBV6-5; D perhaps matches TRBD1 (6 bases). This CDR3 comprises 16 residues. Trimming stripped 4 bases from V and 0 bases from J, with 10 bases between. The germline CDR1 and CDR2 sequences are MNHEY and SVGAGI. The CDR3 DNA reads TGTGCCAGCAGTTCGGGACACTACTCTGGGGCCAACGTCCTGACTTTC. As protein: CASSSGHYSGANVLTF.

The chain employs TRBV19 and TRBJ2-2; 7 nucleotides line up with TRBD1. Looked up from germline, CDR1 is LNHDA and CDR2 is SQIVND (reference sequence). V gave up 3 bases and J gave up 9 bases; unmatched junction bases: 7. This CDR3 has 14 residues. CDR3 in amino acids: CASSMGQRTWELFF. The CDR3 region has the DNA TGTGCCAGTAGTATGGGACAGAGAACCTGGGAGCTGTTTTTT.

The chain recombines TRBV2 with TRBJ2-1; the D is unclear. This CDR3 contains 12 residues. The germline V gene encodes CDR1 SNHLY and CDR2 FYNNEI. The V end was cut by 6 bases, the J end by 7 bases, with 10 bases between. The DNA for the CDR3 is TGTGCCAGCAGGGTAGCTCGGAATGAGCAGTTCTTC. Translating it yields CASRVARNEQFF.

The genes are TRBV6-1 and TRBJ2-7, with D perhaps TRBD2 (6 bases). Germline CDR1 is MNHNS and CDR2 is SASEGT. The CDR3 consists of 15 residues. V lost 3 bases and J lost 0, with 12 bases in between. CDR3 protein: CASSDRAGSSYEQYF. Written as DNA, the CDR3 is TGTGCCAGCAGTGATAGGGCGGGGAGCTCCTACGAGCAGTACTTC.

The V call is TRBV14, the J call TRBJ2-5, with D tentatively TRBD2 (6 bases). The DNA end is a closer match to TRBJ2-7, so the J assignment may be wrong. The CDR3 sequence is 13 residues long. Germline assignment: CDR1 SGHDN and CDR2 FVKESK. CDR3 nucleotides: TGTGCCAGCAGCCAAAGAGGAGGGCTCGAGCAGTACTTC. It codes for CASSQRGGLEQYF.

This clone was seen once. The gene calls are TRBV19 and TRBJ2-1; tentative D call: TRBD2 (5 bases). Germline V CDR1 and CDR2: LNHDA, SQIVND (reference sequence). Between the trimmed V and J ends, which lost 6 bases and 6 bases, there was a span of 12 bases. This CDR3 region has 13 residues. CDR3 coding DNA: TGTGCCAGTAGCCCCGGGGAGATCAATGAGCAGTTCTTC. Protein product: CASSPGEINEQFF.

This clone was observed once. This chain joins TRBV5-1 and TRBJ1-1; possibly TRBD1 for D (5 bases). CDR1 is SGHRS and CDR2 is YFSETQ in the germline V gene. CDR3 length: 14 residues. The V end was cut by 0 bases, the J end by 4 bases, with 10 bases between. The CDR3 loop reads CASSLAGGITEAFF. The CDR3 DNA follows: TGCGCCAGCAGCTTGGCGGGGGGAATCACTGAAGCTTTCTTT. The full variable domain, its missing parts supplied by reference TRBV5-1 and TRBJ1-1, is KAGVTQTPRYLIKTRGQQVTLSCSPISGHRSVSWYQQTPGQGLQFLFEYFSETQRNKGNFPGRFSGRQFSNSRSEMNVSTLELGDSALYLCASSLAGGITEAFFGQGTRLTVV.

This chain uses TRBV5-6 with TRBJ2-7, with D unclear. V lost 0 bases to trimming and J lost 5 bases, with 9 bases between them. The CDR3 has 13 amino acids. Germline-derived CDR1 and CDR2 are SGHDT and YYEEEE. CDR3 in DNA: TGTGCCAGCAGCTTGGAGCTAGTGGACGAGCAGTACTTC. This encodes CASSLELVDEQYF.

The chain is built from TRBV2 and TRBJ1-4; unclear D gene. This CDR3 has 14 amino acids. In germline, CDR1 is SNHLY, CDR2 FYNNEI. V was trimmed by 1 base and J by 7 bases, leaving 10 bases between them. This CDR3 is CASSEGKGVEKLFF. The CDR3 DNA reads TGTGCCAGCAGTGAAGGGAAGGGAGTTGAAAAACTGTTTTTT.

The CDR3 bases are TGTGCCAGCAGCTTAGCTCAAGCCGAGCAGTACTTC. Protein sequence: CASSLAQAEQYF. The chain couples TRBV11-1 to TRBJ2-7; D is ambiguous. Looked up from germline, CDR1 is SGHAT and CDR2 is FQDESV (reference sequence). V shed 0 bases and J shed 6 bases, with 6 bases lying between them. CDR3 length: 12 residues. Supplemented by reference TRBV11-1 and TRBJ2-7, the full variable domain reads EAEVAQSPRYKITEKSQAVAFWCDPISGHATLYWYRQILGQGPELLVQFQDESVVDDSQLPKDRFSAERLKGVDSTLKIQPAELGDSAMYLCASSLAQAEQYFGPGTRLTVT.

The table lists this clone with a count of one. This chain uses TRBV5-1 with TRBJ1-1, with D uncertain. Trimming left V 0 bases short and J 3 bases short, with 15 bases between. The CDR3 totals 16 residues. From germline, CDR1 is SGHRS and CDR2 YFSETQ. CDR3 DNA sequence: TGCGCCAGCAGCTTGGCTCCAGAACGCCGGGACACTGAAGCTTTCTTT. As protein: CASSLAPERRDTEAFF.